What follows are 15 T cell receptor beta chains derived from one specimen sequenced in a study of blood T cell repertoires in COVID-19. Measured with immunoSEQ multiplex PCR; TCRdb has only the in-frame clones, and not every one. The table includes around 100,000 clones, about four fifths detected once. Sequenced input: peripheral blood. These TCRs come from a woman older than 75 with active or convalescent COVID-19.

The genes are TRBV10-3 and TRBJ2-2, with TRBD1 matching over 9 bases. Germline V gene sequence: CDR1 ENHRY, CDR2 SYGVKD. The CDR3 length is 16 residues. The trim removed 5 bases at V and 8 bases at J, leaving 12 bases unmatched. The CDR3 sequence: CAISHGDRVTRGELFF. The CDR3 DNA reads TGTGCCATCAGTCACGGGGACAGGGTCACCAGGGGGGAGCTGTTTTTT.

V and J are TRBV28 and TRBJ1-4; D perhaps matches TRBD1 (5 bases). This CDR3 has 14 amino acids. The germline V gene encodes CDR1 MDHEN and CDR2 SYDVKM. V was cut by 3 bases and J by 7 bases, with 12 bases left in between. CDR3 region: CASSFTRGLEKLFF. In DNA, the CDR3 is TGTGCCAGCAGTTTCACTCGGGGACTTGAAAAACTGTTTTTT.

The V gene is TRBV6-5, the J gene TRBJ1-5, with TRBD1 matching over 7 bases. The length of the CDR3 is 15 residues. Looked up from germline, CDR1 is MNHEY and CDR2 is SVGAGI. Losses at the gene ends were 6 bases for V and 0 bases for J; bases not matched to a gene: 5. CDR3 coding DNA: TGTGCCAGCAGCCAGACAGGGTTTAGCAATCAGCCCCAGCATTTT. It yields the protein CASSQTGFSNQPQHF.

The chain has TRBV28 and TRBJ1-5, with TRBD1 matching over 7 bases. Germline V gene lookup returns CDR1 MDHEN and CDR2 SYDVKM. With 6 bases clipped from V and 4 bases from J, the junction kept 9 bases outside the gene matches. The CDR3 has 15 amino acids. CDR3 residues: CASSGTGTANQPQHF. The CDR3 DNA is TGTGCCAGCAGCGGAACCGGGACAGCAAATCAGCCCCAGCATTTT.

The chain recombines TRBV2 with TRBJ1-3; 8 bases map to TRBD1. The CDR3 contains 15 residues. Germline lookup yields CDR1 SNHLY and CDR2 FYNNEI. Trimming at V came to 9 bases and at J to 1 base, leaving 8 bases not matched to a gene. CDR3 DNA sequence: TGTGCCAGTTCTACAGGGGGAGGATCTGGAAACACCATATATTTT. Amino acid sequence: CASSTGGGSGNTIYF.

The rearrangement uses TRBV10-2 and TRBJ1-1; 7 positions match TRBD1. CDR3 size: 13 residues. Germline-derived CDR1 and CDR2 are WSHSY and SAAADI. V trimming: 6 bases; J trimming: 0 bases; junction bases outside the gene matches: 1. The CDR3 region has the DNA TGCGCCAGCAGCGACAGGGTGAACACTGAAGCTTTCTTT. Translated, it gives CASSDRVNTEAFF.

V usage is TRBV27 and J usage is TRBJ2-7; 7 nucleotides line up with TRBD2. The junction had 10 bases not matched to a gene; V was cut back by 3 bases and J by 2 bases. The CDR3 spans 16 residues. Germline V gene lookup returns CDR1 MNHEY and CDR2 SMNVEV (reference sequence). CDR3 bases: TGTGCCAGCAGTTTGCGAGGCGGGAGTCAAACCTACGAGCAGTACTTC. It translates to CASSLRGGSQTYEQYF.

This clone has just one count. The genes are TRBV18 and TRBJ2-2, with D hard to call. The CDR3 consists of 15 residues. V was trimmed by 3 bases and J by 4 bases, leaving 12 bases between them. Germline values: CDR1 KGHSH, CDR2 LQKENI. CDR3 in DNA: TGTGCCAGCTCACCTGTTGTTAGCCCCACCGGGGAGCTGTTTTTT. Translated, it gives CASSPVVSPTGELFF.

This rearrangement joins TRBV4-2 to TRBJ1-5, with 8 bases that match TRBD1. CDR3 length: 15 residues. Trimming cost V 0 bases and J 4 bases; bases outside gene matches: 2. Germline values: CDR1 LGHNA, CDR2 YNFKEQ. The DNA of the CDR3 is TGTGCCAGCAGCCAAGACAGGGGGCATAATCAGCCCCAGCATTTT. Its protein is CASSQDRGHNQPQHF.

The rearrangement joins TRBV6-6 to TRBJ2-5, with 7 bases lining up with TRBD1. Looked up from germline, CDR1 is MNHNY and CDR2 is SVGAGI (reference sequence). The length of the CDR3 is 13 residues. V gave up 8 bases and J gave up 5 bases; unmatched junction bases: 8. CDR3 amino acids: CASSQGVYETQYF. CDR3 DNA sequence: TGTGCCAGCTCGCAGGGGGTATATGAGACCCAGTACTTC.

This chain's CDR3 is CASSSSSSTEAFF. The DNA of the CDR3 is TGTGCCAGCAGCTCCTCGTCTAGCACTGAAGCTTTCTTT. The chain employs TRBV11-3 and TRBJ1-1; D unclear. Germline V gene data show CDR1 as SGHNT and CDR2 as YENEEA. There are 13 residues in the CDR3. Trimming cost V 4 bases and J 4 bases, with 10 bases left between them.

This clone showed up just once. CDR3 region: CASSELERLRELFF. In DNA form, the CDR3 reads TGTGCCAGCAGTGAACTGGAGCGCCTCCGGGAGCTGTTTTTT. J is TRBJ2-2 and V is TRBV6-1; D ambiguous. Per the germline V gene, CDR1 is MNHNS and CDR2 is SASEGT. The germline V and J ends were trimmed by 2 bases and 9 bases, with 13 bases remaining between them. This CDR3 comprises 14 residues.

Concerning this clone itself: This specimen includes other DNA sequences encoding the same CDR3. V is TRBV5-1 and J is TRBJ2-6; no clear D. The ends were cut back, 3 bases at V and 0 bases at J, with 7 bases in the middle. Germline CDR1 and CDR2: SGHRS and YFSETQ. The CDR3 is made up of 15 amino acids. CDR3 bases: TGCGCCAGCAGCTCCCAGATCTCTGGGGCCAACGTCCTGACTTTC. Residues: CASSSQISGANVLTF.

This chain connects TRBV30 to TRBJ2-3; TRBD1 is a possible D gene (5 bases). Per germline, CDR1 GTSNPN and CDR2 SVGIG (reference sequence). The V end lost 0 bases, the J end lost 4 bases, and 11 bases lay between the germline ends. There are 14 residues in the CDR3. The CDR3 DNA follows: TGTGCCTGGAGTGTAGACAGCGTTCCAGATACGCAGTATTTT. Translation: CAWSVDSVPDTQYF.

This chain connects TRBV25-1 to TRBJ1-5, with TRBD1 matching over 8 bases. J was trimmed by 0 bases and V by 7 bases; bases with no gene match: 2. CDR3 size: 14 residues. Germline CDR1 MGHDK, CDR2 SYGVNS. Here the CDR3 reads CASTDRASNQPQHF. The CDR3 coding sequence is TGTGCCAGCACGGACAGGGCTAGCAATCAGCCCCAGCATTTT.